One sample yielded the 32 T cell receptor beta chains listed below, sequenced in a study of shared clonotypes between healthy human individuals. TCRdb's copy holds only in-frame clones and misses some; the assay was immunoSEQ multiplex PCR. The repertoire has some 2.4 million clones, over 85% of them found once; the top ten carry more than 0.35%. The sample taken for sequencing was naive CD4+ T cells from PBMCs. Subset specified: CD45RA+ positively selected. These receptors originate from a man between 18 and 35 years old in good health. Some clones in this sample may be carry-over from other donors' samples.

The chain links TRBV19 to TRBJ1-5; D is uncertain. This CDR3 is built from 14 residues. Germline assignment: CDR1 LNHDA and CDR2 SQIVND (reference sequence). V shed 0 bases and J shed 0 bases, with 3 bases lying between them. CDR3: CASSIDGSNQPQHF. The CDR3 DNA reads as TGTGCCAGTAGTATAGATGGTAGCAATCAGCCCCAGCATTTT.

The V gene is TRBV6-4, the J gene TRBJ2-2; the match to TRBD2 covers 10 bases. CDR3 length: 20 amino acids. After removal of 0 bases from V and 0 bases from J, the junction contained 10 bases not matched to a gene. Germline lookup yields CDR1 MRHNA and CDR2 SNTAGT. This chain's CDR3 is CASSDSVLAGVRTNTGELFF. CDR3 nucleotide sequence: TGTGCCAGCAGTGACTCGGTCCTAGCGGGAGTTCGGACGAACACCGGGGAGCTGTTTTTT.

The CDR3 reads CASKGAGGTDTQYF. CDR3 nucleotide sequence: TGCGCCAGCAAGGGGGCCGGCGGCACAGATACGCAGTATTTT. The rearrangement links TRBV5-1 to TRBJ2-3, with 7 positions matching TRBD1. J gave up 1 base and V 6 bases, and 5 bases lay outside the gene matches. Germline assignment: CDR1 SGHRS and CDR2 YFSETQ. This CDR3 region has 14 residues.

This chain links TRBV7-8 with TRBJ2-7; no clear D. Germline CDR1 reads SGHVS; CDR2 reads FQNEAQ. This CDR3 is built from 15 residues. Trimming pared 5 bases from V and 1 base from J, leaving 15 bases between. The DNA for the CDR3 is TGTGCCAGCAGCCCTAGAGAGGTAGGGTCCTACGAGCAGTACTTC. The encoded protein is CASSPREVGSYEQYF.

The V gene is TRBV7-3, the J gene TRBJ2-1; 12 bases fit TRBD2. CDR1 and CDR2 (germline): SGHTA, FQGTGA. With 5 bases clipped from V and 9 bases from J, the junction kept 5 bases outside the gene matches. This CDR3 has 14 residues. The CDR3 protein is CASSTSGRLSEQFF. The CDR3 region has the DNA TGTGCCAGCAGCACTAGCGGGAGGCTCTCTGAGCAGTTCTTC.

The chain combines TRBV6-1 with TRBJ2-3; D might be TRBD2 (6 bases). CDR1 and CDR2 (germline): MNHNS, SASEGT. V dropped 4 bases and J dropped 4 bases, with 18 bases sitting between them. The CDR3 covers 16 residues. CDR3: CASSGFRREGSDTQYF. The CDR3 DNA sequence: TGTGCCAGCAGTGGGTTCAGGCGGGAAGGATCAGATACGCAGTATTTT.

This clone is a singleton in its sample. V and J are TRBV2 and TRBJ2-5; 9 bases map to TRBD2. The CDR3 totals 16 residues. CDR1 is SNHLY, CDR2 FYNNEI, per germline. V dropped 3 bases and J dropped 0; count of bases not matched to a gene: 5. CDR3 DNA sequence: TGTGCCAGCAGTGAGGGGCTAGCGGGGCACCAAGAGACCCAGTACTTC. Protein product: CASSEGLAGHQETQYF.

This clone was counted a single time. This chain uses TRBV9 with TRBJ2-1, with 14 nucleotides matching TRBD2. V lost 0 bases and J lost 10; bases outside the gene matches: 6. The CDR3 has 16 residues. Germline CDR1 is SGDLS and CDR2 is YYNGEE. CDR3 nucleotides: TGTGCCAGCAGCGTAGGGGGGACTAGCGGGAGTGAGGAGCAGTTCTTC. Translated: CASSVGGTSGSEEQFF.

The rearrangement uses TRBV11-1 and TRBJ2-1; 13 bases map to TRBD2. V was pared by 5 bases and J by 9 bases, with 7 bases of the junction left unmatched. Germline V lookup: CDR1 SGHAT, CDR2 FQDESV (reference sequence). The CDR3 contains 15 residues. The CDR3 coding sequence is TGTGCCAGCAGCCGAGGACTAGCGGGAGTGGTTGAGCAGTTCTTC. Protein: CASSRGLAGVVEQFF.

In regard to this clone: The identical CDR3 is also encoded by other nucleotide sequences in the sample. The chain is built from TRBV5-5 and TRBJ2-3; D not resolved. Germline CDR1 SGHKS, CDR2 YYEKEE (reference sequence). V dropped 4 bases and J dropped 0 bases, with 0 bases sitting between them. The CDR3 length is 11 residues. The CDR3 loop reads CASSSTDTQYF. DNA for the CDR3: TGTGCCAGCAGCAGCACAGATACGCAGTATTTT.

The J gene is TRBJ2-1, the V gene TRBV7-8; D call uncertain. Trimming took off 1 base at V and 4 bases at J, with 11 bases between the two ends. Germline CDR1 reads SGHVS; CDR2 reads FQNEAQ. The CDR3 consists of 15 residues. DNA for the CDR3: TGTGCCAGCAGCTTAGTCAGGATTTTATACAATGAGCAGTTCTTC. It encodes CASSLVRILYNEQFF.

The chain combines TRBV7-9 with TRBJ2-4; D possibly corresponds to TRBD1 (6 bases). The V end was cut by 3 bases, the J end by 9 bases, with 12 bases between. Germline lookup yields CDR1 SEHNR and CDR2 FQNEAQ (reference sequence). The CDR3 covers 13 residues. CDR3 DNA: TGTGCCAGCAGCTTGCCCAGGGGAAGCATTCAGTACTTC. This sequence encodes CASSLPRGSIQYF. The full variable domain, in which reference TRBV7-9 and TRBJ2-4 provide the parts outside the CDR3, is DTGVSQNPRHKITKRGQNVTFRCDPISEHNRLYWYRQTLGQGPEFLTYFQNEAQLEKSRLLSDRFSAERPKGSFSTLEIQRTEQGDSAMYLCASSLPRGSIQYFGAGTRLSVL.

This chain joins TRBV7-8 and TRBJ2-7; D might be TRBD1 (5 bases). The length of the CDR3 is 15 residues. V gave up 0 bases and J gave up 6 bases, with 15 bases separating them. CDR1 is SGHVS, CDR2 FQNEAQ, per germline. The CDR3 DNA reads as TGTGCCAGCAGCTTAGCGGGGCAGGGATTTACCGAGCAGTACTTC. Translating it yields CASSLAGQGFTEQYF.

The chain recombines TRBV27 with TRBJ2-7; D remains unclear. The CDR3 consists of 19 residues. The germline gives CDR1 MNHEY, CDR2 SMNVEV (reference sequence). Trimming took off 5 bases at V and 1 base at J, with 27 bases between the two ends. CDR3 sequence reads: CASSPIIASGFRASYEQYF. The CDR3 DNA follows: TGTGCCAGCAGTCCGATCATCGCCTCAGGTTTTCGGGCATCCTACGAGCAGTACTTC.

The chain couples TRBV5-6 to TRBJ1-2, with D unclear. V gave up 2 bases and J gave up 6 bases, with 8 bases separating them. The CDR3 runs to 12 residues. Germline V gene sequence: CDR1 SGHDT, CDR2 YYEEEE. The CDR3 region has the DNA TGTGCCAGCAGCTTAGGCCGGGATGGCTACACCTTC. The encoded protein is CASSLGRDGYTF.

V is TRBV4-1 and J is TRBJ2-2, with a tentative D call TRBD2 (5 bases). The CDR3 extends over 16 amino acids. The germline V and J ends were trimmed by 1 base and 8 bases, with 17 bases remaining between them. Per the germline V gene, CDR1 is MGHRA and CDR2 is YSYEKL. CDR3 coding DNA: TGCGCCAGCAGCCAAGGCGACTGGGAGATCATTGGGGAGCTGTTTTTT. The encoded protein is CASSQGDWEIIGELFF.

J is TRBJ2-4 and V is TRBV11-2; D may be TRBD2 (5 bases). Trimming shortened V by 1 base and J by 2 bases, and 15 bases separated the two germline ends. The CDR3 loop spans 17 amino acids. Germline V gene data show CDR1 as SGHAT and CDR2 as FQNNGV. The CDR3 reads CASSLGGLARPKNIQYF. The CDR3 DNA follows: TGTGCCAGCAGCTTAGGTGGGCTAGCCCGACCCAAAAACATTCAGTACTTC.

CDR3 sequence reads: CAISVSGRIGGGELFF. CDR3 nucleotides: TGTGCCATCAGTGTTAGCGGGAGAATTGGAGGCGGGGAGCTGTTTTTT. The V gene is TRBV10-3, the J gene TRBJ2-2, with 9 positions matching TRBD2. Trimming removed 4 bases from V and 7 bases from J; junction bases left unmatched: 10. The CDR3 consists of 16 residues. Germline V lookup: CDR1 ENHRY, CDR2 SYGVKD.

The chain recombines TRBV15 with TRBJ1-2; D unresolved. This CDR3 has 14 residues. Germline lookup yields CDR1 LNHNV and CDR2 YYDKDF (reference sequence). The V and J ends lost 1 base and 4 bases respectively, with 10 bases between them. The CDR3 region is CATSRGVRFYGYTF. The DNA for the CDR3 is TGTGCCACCAGCAGAGGGGTGAGGTTCTATGGCTACACCTTC.

This clone was seen only a few times. The chain employs TRBV6-6 and TRBJ1-2; the D is unclear. With 5 bases removed from V and 2 bases from J, the gap between germline ends came to 9 bases. CDR1 and CDR2 from the germline V gene are MNHNY and SVGAGI (reference sequence). The CDR3 length is 13 residues. This CDR3 reads CASSKGVNYGYTF. The CDR3 nucleotides read TGTGCCAGCAGTAAGGGAGTCAACTATGGCTACACCTTC.

V gene TRBV2 combines with J gene TRBJ2-1; 7 positions match TRBD2. Germline assignment: CDR1 SNHLY and CDR2 FYNNEI. The CDR3 has 16 residues. Trimming at V came to 2 bases and at J to 0 bases, leaving 4 bases not matched to a gene. CDR3: CASSEFGGSSYNEQFF. The CDR3 nucleotides read TGTGCCAGCAGTGAATTCGGGGGGAGCTCCTACAATGAGCAGTTCTTC.

This rearrangement joins TRBV28 to TRBJ1-6, with D hard to call. The CDR3 is made up of 13 amino acids. The V end was cut by 8 bases, the J end by 1 base, with 6 bases between. The germline V gene encodes CDR1 MDHEN and CDR2 SYDVKM. CDR3 amino acids: CASGDSYNSPLHF. In DNA, the CDR3 is TGTGCCAGCGGGGATTCCTATAATTCACCCCTCCACTTT.

The V and J genes are TRBV9 and TRBJ2-3; TRBD2 aligns across 8 bases. CDR1 and CDR2 (germline): SGDLS, YYNGEE. V was pared by 0 bases and J by 6 bases, with 12 bases of the junction left unmatched. There are 17 residues in the CDR3. CDR3 amino acids: CASSVVGSGVISDTQYF. DNA of the CDR3: TGTGCCAGCAGCGTAGTCGGTAGCGGGGTAATCTCGGATACGCAGTATTTT.

The V and J genes are TRBV25-1 and TRBJ2-2; the D gene is possibly TRBD2 (6 bases). CDR1 is MGHDK, CDR2 SYGVNS, per germline. CDR3 length: 14 amino acids. V dropped 6 bases and J dropped 0 bases, with 8 bases sitting between them. The CDR3, as DNA: TGTGCCAGCAGGCTAGCGTCGAACACCGGGGAGCTGTTTTTT. Its protein is CASRLASNTGELFF. Full variable domain (outside the CDR3, taken from reference TRBV25-1 and TRBJ2-2): EADIYQTPRYLVIGTGKKITLECSQTMGHDKMYWYQQDPGMELHLIHYSYGVNSTEKGDLSSESTVSRIRTEHFPLTLESARPSHTSQYLCASRLASNTGELFFGEGSRLTVL.

V gene TRBV28 combines with J gene TRBJ2-1; TRBD2 agrees at 7 bases. Per the germline V gene, CDR1 is MDHEN and CDR2 is SYDVKM. The CDR3 length is 15 residues. J lost 1 base, V lost 1 base, and 1 base had no gene match. The CDR3 DNA reads as TGTGCCAGCAGTTTATTGGGGGGGTCCTACAATGAGCAGTTCTTC. Encoded protein: CASSLLGGSYNEQFF.

The sample holds one count of this clone. The chain uses TRBV7-2 and TRBJ1-2, with TRBD1 matching 8 bases. Germline lookup yields CDR1 SGHTA and CDR2 FQGNSA. After removal of 4 bases from V and 7 bases from J, the junction contained 14 bases not matched to a gene. The CDR3 is 16 residues long. In DNA form, the CDR3 reads TGTGCCAGCAGCTCCTCCCAGGACAGGGCAGGGGGTGGCTACACCTTC. Its translation is CASSSSQDRAGGGYTF.

The chain joins TRBV5-1 to TRBJ1-6; 7 nucleotides agree with TRBD1. The germline CDR1 and CDR2 sequences are SGHRS and YFSETQ. The CDR3 loop spans 15 amino acids. J lost 9 bases, V lost 3 bases, and 9 bases had no gene match. CDR3 loop: CASSSYDRDSSPLHF. CDR3 sequence (DNA): TGCGCCAGCAGCTCGTACGACAGGGACAGTTCACCCCTCCACTTT.

This chain links TRBV19 with TRBJ2-3, with TRBD1 matching over 8 bases. Germline trimming cut 7 bases from V and 4 bases from J; bases unmatched to any gene: 10. The CDR3 is made up of 15 amino acids. The V gene's germline CDR1 is LNHDA and CDR2 SQIVND (reference sequence). The CDR3 here is CASTRQGILADTQYF. The CDR3 DNA sequence: TGTGCCAGTACCAGACAGGGGATCCTGGCAGATACGCAGTATTTT.

The chain is built from TRBV6-1 and TRBJ2-7; TRBD2 matches 7 bases. The germline V gene has CDR1 MNHNS and CDR2 SASEGT. V lost 1 base, J lost 1 base, and 4 bases stayed unmatched. This CDR3 has 15 amino acids. The CDR3 reads CASSEGAGSSYEQYF. CDR3 coding DNA: TGTGCCAGCAGTGAAGGAGCGGGAAGTTCCTACGAGCAGTACTTC.

J is TRBJ1-5 and V is TRBV9; no firm D call. Germline values: CDR1 SGDLS, CDR2 YYNGEE. V was pared by 2 bases and J by 5 bases, with 11 bases between. The CDR3 runs 14 residues. CDR3 coding DNA: TGTGCCAGCAGCGTTGGACCATCTCATCAGCCCCAGCATTTT. As protein: CASSVGPSHQPQHF.

V usage is TRBV9 and J usage is TRBJ2-5; 7 nucleotides match TRBD1. Germline-derived CDR1 and CDR2 are SGDLS and YYNGEE. The CDR3 is 15 residues long. Trimming took 1 base from V and 5 from J; bases not matched to a gene: 8. The CDR3 is CASSVRTGGRETQYF. CDR3 sequence (DNA): TGTGCCAGCAGCGTAAGGACAGGAGGTAGGGAGACCCAGTACTTC.

This chain uses TRBV28 with TRBJ2-7, with D uncertain. Germline CDR1 MDHEN, CDR2 SYDVKM. This CDR3 is 13 amino acids long. Trimming shortened V by 7 bases and J by 4 bases, and 14 bases separated the two germline ends. The CDR3 DNA follows: TGTGCCAGCAAGGACCGGGCCCGGTACGAGCAGTACTTC. Protein sequence: CASKDRARYEQYF. The entire variable domain, with the rest obtained from reference TRBV28 and TRBJ2-7, is as follows: DVKVTQSSRYLVKRTGEKVFLECVQDMDHENMFWYRQDPGLGLRLIYFSYDVKMKEKGDIPEGYSVSREKKERFSLILESASTNQTSMYLCASKDRARYEQYFGPGTRLTVT.